This T cell receptor (beta chain) derives from a study of T cell responses to AZD1222 COVID-19 vaccine. Note on this clone: Its antigen is not known.

Some second doses came at about 4 weeks and others at about 12 weeks; these were pooled. General study points: Mostly white British, mostly female donors; authors suggested clonal diversity may be underestimated.

Generated by immunoSEQ multiplex PCR, the TCRdb table keeps only in-frame clones and is missing some. The data show some 170,000 clones, roughly 88% seen once. Germline V gives CDR1 LGHNA, CDR2 YSLEER. V shed 0 bases and J 2 bases; nucleotides not matched to a gene: 4. CDR3 length: 15 residues. This TCR was sampled from an adult who received the AZD1222 COVID-19 vaccine. The sequencing here drew on peripheral blood, taken 28 days after the second AZD1222 dose. This rearrangement joins TRBV4-3 to TRBJ2-7, with 7 bases lining up with TRBD2. The CDR3 bases are TGCGCCAGCAGCCAAGATCCTAGCGGAGCCTACGAGCAGTACTTC. Amino acid sequence: CASSQDPSGAYEQYF.